The sequence of this T cell receptor beta chain was determined in a study of CD8 T cells in ankylosing spondylitis. Whole-study findings and limits: A TCR beta motif made of roughly eight highly homologous variants seemed typical of ankylosing spondylitis blood. Reports say disease-linked clones showed up significantly more in matched ankylosing spondylitis synovial fluid. Disease-linked clones displayed a CD8+ phenotype and appeared relatively rarely in peripheral blood. A number of the motif variants had already been described in reactive arthritis synovial fluid and blood.

Worth noting for this clonotype: Its antigen is undetermined.

With molecular barcodes, quantitative 5'-RACE was used to make the TCR beta libraries. MiXCR, run by TCRdb on the 5' RACE reads, gives a single entry per CDR3 protein. The sample carries fewer than 450,000 distinct CDR3 sequences, approximately 17% recorded once. V lost 5 bases and J 3 bases, leaving 8 bases between the germline ends. CDR1 is LGHDT and CDR2 is YNNKEL in the germline V gene (reference sequence). CDR3 size: 12 residues. The chain recombines TRBV3-1 with TRBJ2-7; D may be TRBD2 (5 bases). Input material: blood, either unsorted or a sorted T cell fraction (not recorded which). The TCR originated in a male donor with ankylosing spondylitis. In nucleotides, the CDR3 is TGTGCCAGCAGCGACGACTACTACGAGCAGTACTTC. It codes for CASSDDYYEQYF.